The clone carrying this TCR beta chain turned up a few times. The entry originates in a study of T-cell memory formation after mild COVID-19. V gave up 0 bases and J gave up 10 bases, with 18 bases separating them. Germline assignment: CDR1 MGHRA and CDR2 YSYEKL. There are 15 residues in the CDR3. TCRdb used MiXCR to reprocess the 5' RACE reads, holding one entry per CDR3 protein. The sample holds 65,000 to 100,000 distinct CDR3 sequences; roughly 13% are singletons and the top ten take more than 35%. The chain employs TRBV4-1 and TRBJ1-1; D unresolved. The TCR originated in a man younger than 35 who had mild COVID-19 (a few samples of this study predate the infection). Cell type and time point are not known. The source material was PBMCs or a T cell subset sorted from them (not recorded which). The CDR3 sequence: CASSQEGSSLGVAFF. Written as DNA, the CDR3 is TGCGCCAGCAGCCAAGAGGGGTCGTCCCTTGGTGTAGCTTTCTTT.